One and the same sample provided the 20 T cell receptor beta chains below, sequenced in a study of T-cell memory formation after mild COVID-19. TCRdb re-derived calls from the 5' RACE reads in MiXCR, one entry per CDR3 protein. This table has around 410,000 distinct CDR3 sequences, around a quarter appearing once. The sequenced sample was PBMCs or a T cell subset sorted from them (not recorded which). The receptors were gathered from an adult woman who had mild COVID-19 (a few samples of this study predate the infection). Cell type and time point are not known.

This chain uses TRBV4-1 with TRBJ1-6; a weak D match, TRBD1 (5 bases). This CDR3 spans 16 amino acids. The V gene's germline CDR1 is MGHRA and CDR2 YSYEKL. Trimming stripped 4 bases from V and 7 bases from J, with 17 bases between. DNA for the CDR3: TGCGCCAGCAGCCCATCCGGACATGGGCGGAATTCACCCCTCCACTTT. Translated: CASSPSGHGRNSPLHF.

In this sample, this clonotype turned up a few times. V usage is TRBV12-3 or TRBV12-4 and J usage is TRBJ2-3; 7 bases match TRBD1. The CDR3 is made up of 15 amino acids. J lost 8 bases, V lost 6 bases, and 14 bases had no gene match. The CDR3 region has the DNA TGTGCCAGCAGCCCGAATGAGGGGGCGCAGGGTACGCAGTATTTT. It translates to CASSPNEGAQGTQYF.

In its sample, this clonotype was seen a few times. The chain carries TRBV12-3 or TRBV12-4 and TRBJ2-7, with 10 bases that match TRBD2. Germline trimming cut 3 bases from V and 6 bases from J; bases unmatched to any gene: 8. The CDR3 length is 15 residues. CDR3 region: CASSFYSGRASEQYF. The DNA of the CDR3 is TGTGCCAGCAGTTTCTACAGCGGGAGGGCCAGCGAGCAGTACTTC.

This clonotype has more than one count but fewer than ten. The rearrangement links TRBV7-9 to TRBJ2-6, with unresolved D. The CDR3 loop spans 17 amino acids. Germline V gene lookup returns CDR1 SEHNR and CDR2 FQNEAQ (reference sequence). Trimming stripped 2 bases from V and 0 bases from J, with 11 bases between. The CDR3 protein is CASSLPGRSSGANVLTF. In DNA, the CDR3 is TGTGCCAGCAGCTTACCGGGTCGGAGCTCTGGGGCCAACGTCCTGACTTTC.

The rearrangement joins TRBV29-1 to TRBJ1-1; 7 bases fit TRBD1. The length of the CDR3 is 15 residues. J was trimmed by 0 bases and V by 3 bases; bases with no gene match: 7. CDR1 SQVTM and CDR2 ANQGSEA come from the germline V gene. This chain's CDR3 is CSVEVPGQLNTEAFF. CDR3 in DNA: TGCAGCGTTGAGGTCCCGGGACAGCTGAACACTGAAGCTTTCTTT.

This clonotype was picked up a small number of times. The J gene is TRBJ2-2, the V gene TRBV19; perhaps TRBD2 as D (6 bases). The CDR3 runs to 14 residues. Germline lookup yields CDR1 LNHDA and CDR2 SQIVND (reference sequence). V was trimmed by 9 bases and J by 3 bases, leaving 14 bases between them. The CDR3 DNA sequence: TGTGCCAGCCGAGGGACGGGGGACACCGGGGAGCTGTTTTTT. This translates into CASRGTGDTGELFF.

This clonotype has only a few counts. The chain recombines TRBV12-3 or TRBV12-4 with TRBJ2-2, with D unclear. There are 17 residues in the CDR3. The germline V and J ends were trimmed by 2 bases and 2 bases, with 15 bases remaining between them. The CDR3 loop is CASSLTGPRGNTGELFF. CDR3 DNA sequence: TGTGCCAGCAGTTTAACCGGCCCCCGCGGCAACACCGGGGAGCTGTTTTTT.

This clonotype came up a few times. The V call is TRBV18, the J call TRBJ1-1; D remains ambiguous. The CDR3 has 15 residues. The germline CDR1 and CDR2 sequences are KGHSH and LQKENI. V gave up 0 bases and J gave up 0 bases, with 8 bases separating them. The CDR3 protein is CASSPPEGMNTEAFF. The CDR3 coding sequence is TGTGCCAGCTCACCACCGGAGGGAATGAACACTGAAGCTTTCTTT.

This chain connects TRBV7-3 to TRBJ2-7; D is perhaps TRBD2 (6 bases). CDR3 length: 13 amino acids. Trimming stripped 1 base from V and 5 bases from J, with 9 bases between. Germline values: CDR1 SGHTA, CDR2 FQGTGA. CDR3 loop: CASSLKPGDEQYF. In DNA, the CDR3 is TGTGCCAGCAGCTTAAAACCGGGGGACGAGCAGTACTTC.

This chain uses TRBV5-1 with TRBJ2-7, with no clear D. The CDR3 sequence is 13 residues long. Germline assignment: CDR1 SGHRS and CDR2 YFSETQ. Trimming pared 0 bases from V and 2 bases from J, leaving 6 bases between. The CDR3 reads CASSLAPTYEQYF. The DNA for the CDR3 is TGCGCCAGCAGCTTGGCCCCCACCTACGAGCAGTACTTC.

The V gene is TRBV5-1, the J gene TRBJ2-5, with 7 bases identical to TRBD1. Trimming at V came to 8 bases and at J to 5 bases, leaving 6 bases not matched to a gene. This CDR3 spans 12 amino acids. The germline gives CDR1 SGHRS, CDR2 YFSETQ. CDR3 sequence reads: CASGQAGETQYF. The CDR3 DNA sequence: TGCGCCAGTGGACAGGCTGGGGAGACCCAGTACTTC. Full variable domain (remainder filled in from reference TRBV5-1 and TRBJ2-5): KAGVTQTPRYLIKTRGQQVTLSCSPISGHRSVSWYQQTPGQGLQFLFEYFSETQRNKGNFPGRFSGRQFSNSRSEMNVSTLELGDSALYLCASGQAGETQYFGPGTRLLVL.

At least ten counts were recorded for this clonotype. V and J are TRBV9 and TRBJ2-3; D is ambiguous. The CDR3 is 12 residues long. V lost 5 bases and J lost 3, with 7 bases in between. Germline values: CDR1 SGDLS, CDR2 YYNGEE. In nucleotides, the CDR3 is TGTGCCAGCAGTGTGGTTACAGATACGCAGTATTTT. Its translation is CASSVVTDTQYF.

This sequence joins TRBV12-3 or TRBV12-4 and TRBJ2-3; 7 bases are a match to TRBD2. V lost 7 bases, J lost 7 bases, and 8 bases stayed unmatched. The CDR3 runs to 13 residues. The CDR3 reads CASTLTSSNTQYF. In DNA form, the CDR3 reads TGTGCCAGCACACTGACTAGCTCTAATACGCAGTATTTT.

This clonotype was seen repeatedly, ten times or more. This chain links TRBV12-3 or TRBV12-4 with TRBJ2-1; possibly TRBD1 or TRBD2 for D (7 bases each). The CDR3 extends over 16 amino acids. The V gene lost 6 bases and the J gene lost 0 bases, with 15 bases spanning the gap. In nucleotides, the CDR3 is TGTGCCAGCAGGCCGCAGGGGGGGAGCTCCTACAATGAGCAGTTCTTC. It is translated as CASRPQGGSSYNEQFF.

The chain carries TRBV3-1 and TRBJ1-6; tentatively, D is TRBD1 (5 bases). V was pared by 1 base and J by 8 bases, with 18 bases between. Germline CDR1 and CDR2: LGHDT and YNNKEL (reference sequence). The CDR3 runs to 17 residues. CDR3 sequence: CASSQASYGTGYSPLHF. CDR3 DNA sequence: TGTGCCAGCAGCCAAGCAAGTTATGGGACGGGGTATTCACCCCTCCACTTT.

This clonotype appeared a few times. V gene TRBV7-8 combines with J gene TRBJ1-1, with TRBD1 matching 8 bases. In germline, CDR1 is SGHVS, CDR2 FQNEAQ. The J segment lost 0 bases and the V segment lost 5 bases, leaving 14 bases of the junction unmatched. CDR3 length: 18 amino acids. The CDR3 is CASSPRIQGGVMNTEAFF. The CDR3 DNA sequence: TGTGCCAGCAGCCCAAGGATACAGGGGGGCGTCATGAACACTGAAGCTTTCTTT.

Written as DNA, the CDR3 is TGCAGCGTAGTAGGGAGGCAGGGGAACACCGGGGAGCTGTTTTTT. It yields the protein CSVVGRQGNTGELFF. The chain carries TRBV29-1 and TRBJ2-2; D possibly corresponds to TRBD2 (6 bases). CDR3 length equals 15 residues. The V end lost 6 bases, the J end lost 1 base, and 15 bases lay between the germline ends. CDR1 and CDR2 (germline): SQVTM, ANQGSEA.

Ten or more counts support this clonotype. V usage is TRBV2 and J usage is TRBJ2-7; 9 bases line up with TRBD2. Trimming at V came to 6 bases and at J to 4 bases, leaving 7 bases not matched to a gene. CDR1 SNHLY and CDR2 FYNNEI come from the germline V gene. This CDR3 region has 14 residues. The CDR3 nucleotides read TGTGCCAGCAGAACTAGCCTAGCGGGATACGAGCAGTACTTC. Translation: CASRTSLAGYEQYF.

The chain employs TRBV7-2 and TRBJ2-3; no clear D. The CDR3 covers 16 residues. Germline V gene data show CDR1 as SGHTA and CDR2 as FQGNSA. V was cut by 5 bases and J by 5 bases, with 20 bases left in between. CDR3 amino acids: CASSLNLLGSLDTQYF. Here the CDR3 DNA reads TGTGCCAGCAGCCTAAATCTTCTCGGGTCTCTAGATACGCAGTATTTT.

The chain recombines TRBV4-1 with TRBJ1-2; possible D gene TRBD1, 5 bases. Per germline, CDR1 MGHRA and CDR2 YSYEKL. There are 16 residues in the CDR3. V dropped 9 bases and J dropped 8 bases, with 28 bases sitting between them. The CDR3 DNA reads as TGCGCCAGTACGTTGGGGCACCGTAGTGTTGCTAGCGGCTACACCTTC. This gives the protein CASTLGHRSVASGYTF.